This TCR beta chain was found in a study of vaccination and CD4 T cells after COVID-19. Across the whole study: Eight to ten convalescent patients had mild and one had severe PCR-confirmed SARS-CoV-2 disease. Study outcomes and limitations: The researchers studied relatively few convalescent patients and omitted early post-infection timepoints. Convalescent patients gained a median 86.3% of their reactive clones only post-vaccination.

V lost 7 bases to trimming and J lost 6 bases, with 16 bases between them. The CDR3 contains 14 residues. Germline assignment: CDR1 DFQATT and CDR2 SNEGSKA (reference sequence). To note about this clonotype: What it binds is unknown.

Sequenced with the Oncomine TCR Beta short-read assay was DNA taken from cultured CD4+ T cells. TCRdb processed the PCR reads anew with MiXCR; each CDR3 protein has one entry. The data contain 15,000 to 17,000 distinct CDR3 sequences, 73% of them singletons. Regarding treatment: approximately 10-day PBMC culture with coronavirus spike peptide pools or control peptides (ViraFEST assay). Culture conditions combined 2 million to 2.5 million PBMCs per well with roughly 10 IU/ml IL-2 and approximately 11 ug/ml peptide pools. The clonotype was recovered from a human donor who had recovered from COVID-19. Sequencing was carried out using CD4+ T cells from blood, cultured in vitro. The rearrangement links TRBV20-1 to TRBJ1-6; D gene ambiguous. CDR3 in amino acids: CSVLRLSGNSPLHF. In DNA, the CDR3 is TGCAGTGTCTTGCGGCTCAGCGGTAATTCACCCCTCCACTTT.